The source of this T cell receptor (beta chain) is a study of blood T cells in healthy people across ages. It was with a sample-barcoded 5' primer and a J-beta primer mix that a second PCR of roughly 6 to 12 cycles was run. Each cDNA molecule carried a tag from a template-switch adaptor that contained 12 random nucleotides. There were at least 3 million CDR3-containing paired-end reads obtained from each sample. TCRdb independently ran MiXCR on the 5' RACE reads; one entry per CDR3 protein. In the table there are over 1,300,000 distinct CDR3 sequences, approximately 60% of which are singletons. This CDR3 is built from 15 residues. The germline V gene has CDR1 SGHKS and CDR2 YYEKEE (reference sequence). V lost 1 base and J 3 bases, leaving 13 bases between the germline ends. A remark on this clonotype: What it binds is not known.

Overall study findings and caveats: CMV status of donors was not determined, possibly confounding expanded clonotype changes. What prevented conclusive comparison of naive and antigen-experienced cells was that PBMCs were unsorted.

The receptor's source is a young man in good health. The material sequenced was blood. V usage is TRBV5-5 and J usage is TRBJ1-2; D is ambiguous. CDR3 in amino acids: CASSLMIALDYGYTF. CDR3 DNA: TGTGCCAGCAGCTTGATGATCGCTCTCGACTATGGCTACACCTTC.